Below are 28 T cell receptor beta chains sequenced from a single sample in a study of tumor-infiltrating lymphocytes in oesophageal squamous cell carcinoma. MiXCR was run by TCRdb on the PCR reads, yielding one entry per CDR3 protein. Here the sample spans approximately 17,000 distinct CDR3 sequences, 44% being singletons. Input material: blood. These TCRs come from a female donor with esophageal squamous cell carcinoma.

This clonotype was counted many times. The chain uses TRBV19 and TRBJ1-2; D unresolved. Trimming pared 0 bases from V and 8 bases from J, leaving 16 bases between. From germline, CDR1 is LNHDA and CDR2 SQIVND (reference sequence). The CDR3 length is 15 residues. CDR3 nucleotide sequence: TGTGCCAGTAGTATAGATGGGTCCGGGCCTCCCGGCTACACCTTC. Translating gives CASSIDGSGPPGYTF.

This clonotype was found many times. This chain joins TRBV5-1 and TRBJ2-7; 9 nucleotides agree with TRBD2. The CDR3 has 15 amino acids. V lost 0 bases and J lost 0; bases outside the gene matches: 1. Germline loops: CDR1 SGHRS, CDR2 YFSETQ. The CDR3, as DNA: TGCGCCAGCAGCTTGGAGGGACTAGCCTCCTACGAGCAGTACTTC. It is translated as CASSLEGLASYEQYF.

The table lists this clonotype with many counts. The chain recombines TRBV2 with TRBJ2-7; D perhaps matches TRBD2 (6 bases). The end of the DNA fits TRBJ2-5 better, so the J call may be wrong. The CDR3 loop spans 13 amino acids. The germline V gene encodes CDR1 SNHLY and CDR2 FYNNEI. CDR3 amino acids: CASSRDLQETQYF. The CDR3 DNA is TGTGCCAGCAGTAGGGACTTACAAGAGACCCAGTACTTC.

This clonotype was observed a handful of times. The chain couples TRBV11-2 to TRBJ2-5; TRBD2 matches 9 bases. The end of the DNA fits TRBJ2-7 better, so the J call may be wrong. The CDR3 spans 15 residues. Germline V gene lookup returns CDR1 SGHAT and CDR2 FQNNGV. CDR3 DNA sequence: TGTGCCAGCAGCTTAGGGAGACTAGCGGACTACGAGCAGTACTTC. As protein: CASSLGRLADYEQYF.

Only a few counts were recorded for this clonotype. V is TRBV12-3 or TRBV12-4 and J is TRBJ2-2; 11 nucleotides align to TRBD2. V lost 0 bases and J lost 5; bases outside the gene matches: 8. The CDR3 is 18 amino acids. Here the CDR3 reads CASSLALVAGGITGELFF. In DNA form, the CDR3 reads TGTGCCAGCAGTTTAGCGCTAGTAGCGGGAGGGATAACCGGGGAGCTGTTTTTT.

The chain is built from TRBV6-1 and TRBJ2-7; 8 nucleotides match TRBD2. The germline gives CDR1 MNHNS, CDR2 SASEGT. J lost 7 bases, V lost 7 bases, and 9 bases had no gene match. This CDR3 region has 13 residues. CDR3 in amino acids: CASTRAGEGEQYF. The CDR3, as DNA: TGTGCCAGCACTCGAGCGGGAGAAGGAGAGCAGTACTTC.

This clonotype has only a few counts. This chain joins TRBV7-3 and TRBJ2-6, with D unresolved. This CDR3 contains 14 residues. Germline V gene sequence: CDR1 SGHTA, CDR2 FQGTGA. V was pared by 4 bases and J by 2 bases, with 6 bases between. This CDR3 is CASSSSPGANVLTF. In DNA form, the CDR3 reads TGTGCCAGCAGCTCTTCCCCTGGGGCCAACGTCCTGACTTTC.

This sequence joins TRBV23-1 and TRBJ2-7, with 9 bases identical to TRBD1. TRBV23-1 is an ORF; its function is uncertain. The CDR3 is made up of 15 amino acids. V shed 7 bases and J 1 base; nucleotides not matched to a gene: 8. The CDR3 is CASTRRDRVSYEQYF. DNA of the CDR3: TGCGCCAGCACCCGCCGGGACAGGGTTTCCTACGAGCAGTACTTC.

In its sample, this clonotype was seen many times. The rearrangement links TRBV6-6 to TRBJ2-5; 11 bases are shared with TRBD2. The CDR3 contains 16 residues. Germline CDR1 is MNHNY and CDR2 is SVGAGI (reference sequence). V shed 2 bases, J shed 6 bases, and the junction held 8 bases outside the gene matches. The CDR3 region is CASSYGTSGPRKTQYF. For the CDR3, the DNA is TGTGCCAGCAGTTACGGGACTAGCGGTCCCAGGAAGACCCAGTACTTC.

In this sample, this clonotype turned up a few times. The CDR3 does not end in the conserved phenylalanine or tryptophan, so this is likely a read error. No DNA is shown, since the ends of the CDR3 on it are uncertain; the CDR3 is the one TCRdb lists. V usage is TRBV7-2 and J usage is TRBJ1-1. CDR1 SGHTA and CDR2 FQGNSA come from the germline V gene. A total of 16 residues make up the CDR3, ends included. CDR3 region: CASTLAAGANEQYFGQ.

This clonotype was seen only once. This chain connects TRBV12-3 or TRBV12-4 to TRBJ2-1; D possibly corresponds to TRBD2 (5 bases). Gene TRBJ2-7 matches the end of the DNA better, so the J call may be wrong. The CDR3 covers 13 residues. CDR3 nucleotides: TGTGCCAGCAGGGATACTAGCTCCTACGAGCAGTACTTC. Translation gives CASRDTSSYEQYF.

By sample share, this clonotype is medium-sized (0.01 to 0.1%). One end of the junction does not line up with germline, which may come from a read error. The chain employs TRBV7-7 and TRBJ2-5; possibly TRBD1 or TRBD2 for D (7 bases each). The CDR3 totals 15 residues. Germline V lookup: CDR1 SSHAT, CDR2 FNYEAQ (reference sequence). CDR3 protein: CASSRGGGTKETQYF. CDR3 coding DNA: TGTGCTAGCAGCAGGGGGGGGGGGACCAAAGAGACCCAGTACTTC.

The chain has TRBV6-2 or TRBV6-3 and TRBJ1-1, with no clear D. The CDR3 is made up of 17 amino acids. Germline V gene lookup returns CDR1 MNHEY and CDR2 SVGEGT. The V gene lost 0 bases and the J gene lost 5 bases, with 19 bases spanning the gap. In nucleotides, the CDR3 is TGTGCCAGCAGTTACTCAACAGTGAGTTTTAGAGAAACTGAAGCTTTCTTT. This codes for CASSYSTVSFRETEAFF.

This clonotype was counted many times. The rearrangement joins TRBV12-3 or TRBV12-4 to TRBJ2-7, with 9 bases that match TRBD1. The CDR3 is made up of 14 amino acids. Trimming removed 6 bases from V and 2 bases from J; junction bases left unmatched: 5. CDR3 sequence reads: CASSLGQGTYEQYF. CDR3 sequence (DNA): TGTGCCAGCAGCCTGGGACAGGGAACCTACGAGCAGTACTTC.

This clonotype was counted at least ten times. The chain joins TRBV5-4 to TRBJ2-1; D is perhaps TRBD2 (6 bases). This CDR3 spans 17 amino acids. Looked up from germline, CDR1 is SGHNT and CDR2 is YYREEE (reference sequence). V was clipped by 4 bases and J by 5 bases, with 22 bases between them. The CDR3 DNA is TGTGCCAGCAGCCCGGGTGGGGGGAGCGCTTATAACAATGAGCAGTTCTTC. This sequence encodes CASSPGGGSAYNNEQFF.

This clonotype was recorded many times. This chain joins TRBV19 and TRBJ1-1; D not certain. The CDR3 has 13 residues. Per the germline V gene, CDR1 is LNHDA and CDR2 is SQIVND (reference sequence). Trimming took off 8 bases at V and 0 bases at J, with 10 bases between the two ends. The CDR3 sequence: CASSNSLNTEAFF. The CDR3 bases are TGTGCCAGTTCAAACAGCCTGAACACTGAAGCTTTCTTT.

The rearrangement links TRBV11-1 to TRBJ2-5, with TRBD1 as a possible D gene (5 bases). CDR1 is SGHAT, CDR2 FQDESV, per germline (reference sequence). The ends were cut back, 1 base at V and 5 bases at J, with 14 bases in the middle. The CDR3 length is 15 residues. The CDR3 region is CASSLEDTPTETQYF. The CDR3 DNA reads TGTGCCAGCAGCTTAGAGGACACACCCACGGAGACCCAGTACTTC.

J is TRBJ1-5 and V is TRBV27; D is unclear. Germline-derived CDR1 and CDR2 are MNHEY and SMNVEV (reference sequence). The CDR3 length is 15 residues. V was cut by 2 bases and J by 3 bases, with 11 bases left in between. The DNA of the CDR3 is TGTGCCAGCAGTTTACTGGGAGGTCCCAATCAGCCCCAGCATTTT. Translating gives CASSLLGGPNQPQHF.

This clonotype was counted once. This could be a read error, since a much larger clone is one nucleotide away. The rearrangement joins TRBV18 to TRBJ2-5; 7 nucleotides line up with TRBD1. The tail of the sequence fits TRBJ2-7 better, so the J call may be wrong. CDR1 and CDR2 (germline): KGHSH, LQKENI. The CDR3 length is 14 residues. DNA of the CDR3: TGTGCCAGCTCAGTCGGGACAGAGTCCTACGAGCAGTACTTC. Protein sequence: CASSVGTESYEQYF.

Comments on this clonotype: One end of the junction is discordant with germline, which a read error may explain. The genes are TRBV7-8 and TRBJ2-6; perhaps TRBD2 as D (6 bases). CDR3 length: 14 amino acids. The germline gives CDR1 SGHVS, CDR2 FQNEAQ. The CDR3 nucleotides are TGTGCCAGCAGCTTAGACGGAGGGATGAACACTGAAGCTTTC. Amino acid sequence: CASSLDGGMNTEAF.

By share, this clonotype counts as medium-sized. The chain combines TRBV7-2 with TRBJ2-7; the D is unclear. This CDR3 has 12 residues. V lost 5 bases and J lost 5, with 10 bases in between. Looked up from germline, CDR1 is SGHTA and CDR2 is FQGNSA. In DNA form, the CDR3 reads TGTGCCAGCAGCCCGCTTTATAACGAGCAGTACTTC. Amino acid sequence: CASSPLYNEQYF.

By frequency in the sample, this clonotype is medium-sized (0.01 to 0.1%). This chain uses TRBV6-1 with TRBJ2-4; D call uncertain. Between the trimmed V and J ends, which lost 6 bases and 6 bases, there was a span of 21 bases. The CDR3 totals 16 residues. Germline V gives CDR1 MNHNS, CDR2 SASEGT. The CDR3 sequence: CASRRAHGDWVNIQYF. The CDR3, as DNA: TGTGCCAGCAGACGAGCACATGGGGATTGGGTAAACATTCAGTACTTC.

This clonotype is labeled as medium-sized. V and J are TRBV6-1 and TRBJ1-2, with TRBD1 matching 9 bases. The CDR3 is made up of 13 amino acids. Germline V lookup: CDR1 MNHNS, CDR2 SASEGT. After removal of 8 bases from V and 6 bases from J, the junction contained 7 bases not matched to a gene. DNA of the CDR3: TGTGCCAGCGGGGGACAGGGCTTCCATGGCTACACCTTC. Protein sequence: CASGGQGFHGYTF.

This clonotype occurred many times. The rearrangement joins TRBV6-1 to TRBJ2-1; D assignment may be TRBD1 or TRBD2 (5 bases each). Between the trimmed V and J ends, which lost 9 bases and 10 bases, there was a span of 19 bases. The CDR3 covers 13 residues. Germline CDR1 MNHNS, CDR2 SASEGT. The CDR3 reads CASTGTSLAEQFF. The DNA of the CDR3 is TGTGCCAGTACCGGGACCAGCCTCGCGGAGCAGTTCTTC.

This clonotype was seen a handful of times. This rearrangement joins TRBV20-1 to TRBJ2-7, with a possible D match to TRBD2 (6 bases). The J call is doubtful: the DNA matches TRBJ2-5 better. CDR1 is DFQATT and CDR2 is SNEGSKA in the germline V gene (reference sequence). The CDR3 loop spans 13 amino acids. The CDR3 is CSATWLAIETQYF. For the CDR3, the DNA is TGCAGTGCCACGTGGCTAGCGATAGAGACCCAGTACTTC.

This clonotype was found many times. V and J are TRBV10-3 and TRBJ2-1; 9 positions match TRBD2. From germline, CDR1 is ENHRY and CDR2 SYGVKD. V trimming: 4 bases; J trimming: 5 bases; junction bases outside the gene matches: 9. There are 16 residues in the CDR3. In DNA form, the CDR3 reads TGTGCCATCAGTGTGGTTAGCGGGAGACGAGACAATGAGCAGTTCTTC. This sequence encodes CAISVVSGRRDNEQFF.

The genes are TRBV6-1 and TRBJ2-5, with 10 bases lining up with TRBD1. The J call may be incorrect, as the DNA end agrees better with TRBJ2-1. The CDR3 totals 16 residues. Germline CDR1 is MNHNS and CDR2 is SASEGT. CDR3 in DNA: TGTGCCAGCAGCGAACCCGGACAGGGGGCCTACAATGAGCAGTTCTTC. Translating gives CASSEPGQGAYNEQFF.

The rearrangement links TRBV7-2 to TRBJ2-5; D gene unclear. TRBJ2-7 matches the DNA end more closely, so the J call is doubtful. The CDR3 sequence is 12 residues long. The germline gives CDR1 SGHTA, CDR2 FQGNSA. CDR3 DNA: TGTGCCAGCAGTCGTAGGTCCTACGAGCAGTACTTC. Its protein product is CASSRRSYEQYF.